These 23 T cell receptor beta chains came from one sample sequenced in a study of T cell responses to AZD1222 COVID-19 vaccine. Sequenced by immunoSEQ multiplex PCR; TCRdb stores in-frame clones only, minus some. The repertoire holds under 150,000 clones, with around 93% as singletons. This specimen consisted of peripheral blood, obtained on day 0 of AZD1222 vaccination. These TCRs come from an adult in good health.

This clone was observed once. The chain carries TRBV9 and TRBJ1-1; D remains ambiguous. The CDR3 runs 14 residues. The V and J ends lost 1 base and 5 bases respectively, with 12 bases between them. Looked up from germline, CDR1 is SGDLS and CDR2 is YYNGEE. The CDR3 here is CASSVMSGSTEAFF. CDR3 nucleotides: TGTGCCAGCAGCGTAATGTCCGGTAGTACTGAAGCTTTCTTT.

The chain couples TRBV2 to TRBJ1-2; D is ambiguous. V dropped 3 bases and J dropped 7 bases, with 15 bases sitting between them. This CDR3 comprises 14 residues. CDR1 and CDR2 (germline): SNHLY, FYNNEI. Here the CDR3 reads CASSEQLRASGYTF. The CDR3 DNA reads TGTGCCAGCAGTGAGCAGCTTAGGGCTAGTGGCTACACCTTC.

V gene TRBV7-2 combines with J gene TRBJ1-2, with TRBD1 matching over 7 bases. Losses at the gene ends were 5 bases for V and 4 bases for J; bases not matched to a gene: 10. Germline V gene data show CDR1 as SGHTA and CDR2 as FQGNSA. The CDR3 contains 15 residues. CDR3 sequence (DNA): TGTGCCAGCAGCCGCGAAGGGGGCGCGGGCTATGGCTACACCTTC. Translation gives CASSREGGAGYGYTF. Variable domain in full (rest from reference TRBV7-2 and TRBJ1-2): GAGVSQSPSNKVTEKGKDVELRCDPISGHTALYWYRQSLGQGLEFLIYFQGNSAPDKSGLPSDRFSAERTGGSVSTLTIQRTQQEDSAVYLCASSREGGAGYGYTFGSGTRLTVV.

V is TRBV9 and J is TRBJ1-4; D perhaps matches TRBD1 (6 bases). The CDR3 is 15 residues long. Trimming stripped 4 bases from V and 0 bases from J, with 10 bases between. Germline CDR1 SGDLS, CDR2 YYNGEE. Written as DNA, the CDR3 is TGTGCCAGCAGCAGGACAGCTGCAACTAATGAAAAACTGTTTTTT. It translates to CASSRTAATNEKLFF.

This clone was seen only once. The chain couples TRBV29-1 to TRBJ2-7; 8 nucleotides agree with TRBD2. The CDR3 length is 12 residues. Germline V gene lookup returns CDR1 SQVTM and CDR2 ANQGSEA. The trim removed 7 bases at V and 4 bases at J, leaving 6 bases unmatched. CDR3: CSAREGEYEQYF. The CDR3 nucleotides read TGCAGCGCTCGGGAGGGCGAGTACGAGCAGTACTTC.

This clone was seen just once. The V gene is TRBV21-1, the J gene TRBJ2-2; the table assigns TRBD1, which was not confirmed against the DNA. TRBV21-1 is tagged as a pseudogene. This CDR3 comprises 17 residues. The CDR3 nucleotides are TGTGCCAGCAGCAGAACCGACCCCGACAGGGGCGGCGGGGAGCTGTTTTTT. It yields the protein CASSRTDPDRGGGELFF.

The chain has TRBV7-9 and TRBJ1-6; no clear D. Trimming cost V 2 bases and J 8 bases, with 4 bases left between them. The CDR3 runs 12 residues. In germline, CDR1 is SEHNR, CDR2 FQNEAQ (reference sequence). In DNA form, the CDR3 reads TGTGCCAGCAGCTTAAATGATTCACCCCTCCACTTT. This translates into CASSLNDSPLHF.

This chain uses TRBV6-1 with TRBJ2-3; D is undetermined. Germline V gene lookup returns CDR1 MNHNS and CDR2 SASEGT. V was shortened by 2 bases and J by 4 bases, with 13 bases between the two germline ends. The CDR3 has 15 amino acids. In DNA, the CDR3 is TGTGCCAGCAGTGAAACGACCCTAAGAGCAGATACGCAGTATTTT. Translated: CASSETTLRADTQYF.

The chain couples TRBV7-2 to TRBJ2-7; D is ambiguous. The germline V gene encodes CDR1 SGHTA and CDR2 FQGNSA. The CDR3 totals 13 residues. Trimming removed 1 base from V and 1 base from J, with 5 bases in between. For the CDR3, the DNA is TGTGCCAGCAGCTTAGGGCATTCCTACGAGCAGTACTTC. As protein: CASSLGHSYEQYF.

The V call is TRBV15, the J call TRBJ2-1, with a weak D call TRBD1 (6 bases). The CDR3 extends over 17 amino acids. CDR1 is LNHNV, CDR2 YYDKDF, per germline (reference sequence). V was pared by 3 bases and J by 5 bases, with 20 bases between. The CDR3 loop reads CATSSPFGQTPHNEQFF. The CDR3 DNA is TGTGCCACCAGCAGCCCGTTCGGACAGACCCCCCACAATGAGCAGTTCTTC.

This sequence joins TRBV6-2 or TRBV6-3 and TRBJ2-5; D is unresolved. V was clipped by 6 bases and J by 2 bases, with 7 bases between them. Germline values: CDR1 MNHEY, CDR2 SVGEGT. The CDR3 sequence is 12 residues long. CDR3 sequence: CASSLEQETQYF. The CDR3 DNA sequence: TGTGCCAGCAGCCTAGAGCAAGAGACCCAGTACTTC.

The chain is built from TRBV27 and TRBJ2-6; D may match TRBD1 or TRBD2 (5 bases each). Germline values: CDR1 MNHEY, CDR2 SMNVEV (reference sequence). The CDR3 has 20 residues. V was cut by 6 bases and J by 4 bases, with 28 bases left in between. CDR3 coding DNA: TGTGCCAGCAGCCGAACCGTCCTACGAGGGGCCCGTCCCGGGGCCAACGTCCTGACTTTC. This codes for CASSRTVLRGARPGANVLTF.

This sequence joins TRBV10-3 and TRBJ1-1, with 7 bases identical to TRBD1. V was clipped by 6 bases and J by 6 bases; unmatched bases: 4. In germline, CDR1 is ENHRY, CDR2 SYGVKD. CDR3 length equals 12 residues. CDR3 nucleotide sequence: TGTGCCATCAGCCCACAGGGGTCTGAAGCTTTCTTT. Translated: CAISPQGSEAFF.

The rearrangement uses TRBV11-1 and TRBJ2-5; D call uncertain. Trimming shortened V by 0 bases and J by 1 base, and 6 bases separated the two germline ends. The CDR3 contains 14 residues. Looked up from germline, CDR1 is SGHAT and CDR2 is FQDESV (reference sequence). CDR3 sequence reads: CASSLAFTQETQYF. Here the CDR3 DNA reads TGTGCCAGCAGCTTAGCATTTACCCAAGAGACCCAGTACTTC.

The chain is built from TRBV5-1 and TRBJ2-7; 7 bases map to TRBD1. Trimming removed 7 bases from V and 5 bases from J; junction bases left unmatched: 15. The CDR3 extends over 15 amino acids. Germline assignment: CDR1 SGHRS and CDR2 YFSETQ. CDR3 region: CASPGQEHIWDEQYF. Here the CDR3 DNA reads TGCGCCAGCCCCGGACAGGAACATATATGGGACGAGCAGTACTTC.

In DNA form, the CDR3 reads TGTGCCAGCTCCACACTAGCGACCTACAATGAGCAGTTCTTC. Residues: CASSTLATYNEQFF. The chain carries TRBV7-2 and TRBJ2-1, with TRBD2 matching over 7 bases. The V and J ends lost 8 bases and 2 bases, in that order; junction bases with no gene match: 6. This CDR3 has 14 amino acids. Germline CDR1 SGHTA, CDR2 FQGNSA.

This chain joins TRBV4-3 and TRBJ1-1, with D unclear. V was cut by 0 bases and J by 0 bases, with 2 bases left in between. Germline V lookup: CDR1 LGHNA, CDR2 YSLEER. This CDR3 has 13 amino acids. This CDR3 is CASSQEVNTEAFF. CDR3 bases: TGCGCCAGCAGCCAAGAGGTGAACACTGAAGCTTTCTTT.

The chain combines TRBV6-5 with TRBJ2-7; 9 bases match TRBD1. The length of the CDR3 is 15 residues. Germline loops: CDR1 MNHEY, CDR2 SVGAGI. The ends lost 6 bases at V and 2 bases at J; junction bases unmatched: 8. CDR3 in amino acids: CASRTEGTGTYEQYF. As DNA, the CDR3 is TGTGCCAGCAGGACTGAGGGGACAGGGACCTACGAGCAGTACTTC.

The chain is built from TRBV6-6 and TRBJ2-5; D might be TRBD1 (6 bases). The germline gives CDR1 MNHNY, CDR2 SVGAGI (reference sequence). The CDR3 length is 16 residues. V lost 8 bases to trimming and J lost 4 bases, with 23 bases between them. The CDR3 DNA is TGTGCCAGCCGGGCGGGCCAGGGGAGCCGTAGAGAGACCCAGTACTTC. It yields the protein CASRAGQGSRRETQYF.

With regard to this clone: At the DNA level, this CDR3 is encoded by other sequences in the same sample as well. This rearrangement joins TRBV7-8 to TRBJ1-5, with D unresolved. This CDR3 comprises 13 residues. Trimming stripped 0 bases from V and 4 bases from J, with 4 bases between. Per the germline V gene, CDR1 is SGHVS and CDR2 is FQNEAQ. CDR3 DNA sequence: TGTGCCAGCAGCTTAGCAGAAAATCAGCCCCAGCATTTT. Its protein product is CASSLAENQPQHF.

This chain connects TRBV5-5 to TRBJ2-5; D gene ambiguous. The length of the CDR3 is 14 residues. V was trimmed by 3 bases and J by 1 base, leaving 10 bases between them. CDR1 SGHKS and CDR2 YYEKEE come from the germline V gene (reference sequence). CDR3 sequence reads: CASSYYITQETQYF. CDR3 coding DNA: TGTGCCAGCAGCTATTACATAACCCAAGAGACCCAGTACTTC.

The V gene is TRBV4-3, the J gene TRBJ1-3, with D possibly TRBD1 on 6 matching bases. The CDR3 runs to 16 residues. Trimming left V 4 bases short and J 4 bases short, with 17 bases between. CDR1 is LGHNA and CDR2 is YSLEER in the germline V gene. The CDR3 spells CASSPQRGAAGNTIYF. The DNA for the CDR3 is TGCGCCAGCAGCCCCCAACGGGGGGCGGCGGGAAACACCATATATTTT.

The chain employs TRBV4-3 and TRBJ2-7; 10 bases are a match to TRBD1. V dropped 4 bases and J dropped 2; count of bases not matched to a gene: 8. The germline CDR1 and CDR2 sequences are LGHNA and YSLEER. This CDR3 is built from 16 residues. The CDR3 DNA follows: TGCGCCAGCAGCCCGTCGGGGACAGGGGCAGCCTACGAGCAGTACTTC. Translating gives CASSPSGTGAAYEQYF.